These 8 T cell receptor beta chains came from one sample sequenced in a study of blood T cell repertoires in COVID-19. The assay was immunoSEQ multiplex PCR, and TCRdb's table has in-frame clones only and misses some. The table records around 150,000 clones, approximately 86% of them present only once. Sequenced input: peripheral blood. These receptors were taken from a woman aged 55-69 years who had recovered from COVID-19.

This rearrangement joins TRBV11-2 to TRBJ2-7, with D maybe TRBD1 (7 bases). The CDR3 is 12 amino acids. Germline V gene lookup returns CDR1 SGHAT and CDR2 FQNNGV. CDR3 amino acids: CAVEGATYEQYF. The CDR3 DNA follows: TGTGCAGTGGAGGGGGCAACCTACGAGCAGTACTTC.

CDR3 nucleotides: TGCAGCGTTGGGGGACTAGCGGGGGACCCGGCGGCCATTCAGTACTTC. Encoded protein: CSVGGLAGDPAAIQYF. The V gene is TRBV29-1, the J gene TRBJ2-4, with TRBD2 matching over 14 bases. The CDR3 sequence is 16 residues long. With V trimmed by 4 bases and J by 9 bases, 11 bases remained unmatched. Germline CDR1 SQVTM, CDR2 ANQGSEA.

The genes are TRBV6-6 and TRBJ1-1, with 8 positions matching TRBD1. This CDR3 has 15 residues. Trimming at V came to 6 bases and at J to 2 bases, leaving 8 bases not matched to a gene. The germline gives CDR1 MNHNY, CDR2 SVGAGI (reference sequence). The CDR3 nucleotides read TGTGCCAGCAGACAGGGGGTAGGGGTAAACACTGAAGCTTTCTTT. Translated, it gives CASRQGVGVNTEAFF.

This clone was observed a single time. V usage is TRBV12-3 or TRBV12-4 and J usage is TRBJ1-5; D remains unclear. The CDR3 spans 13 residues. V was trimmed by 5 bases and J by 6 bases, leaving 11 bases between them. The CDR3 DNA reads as TGTGCCAGCAGTCCGACCGGAGGTCAGCCCCAGCATTTT. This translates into CASSPTGGQPQHF.

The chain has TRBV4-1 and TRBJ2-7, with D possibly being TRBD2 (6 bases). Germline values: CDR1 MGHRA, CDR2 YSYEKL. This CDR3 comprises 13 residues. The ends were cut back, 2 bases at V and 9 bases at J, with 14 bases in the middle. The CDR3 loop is CASSQWSEGGQYF. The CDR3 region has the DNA TGCGCCAGCAGCCAATGGTCAGAGGGAGGGCAGTACTTC.

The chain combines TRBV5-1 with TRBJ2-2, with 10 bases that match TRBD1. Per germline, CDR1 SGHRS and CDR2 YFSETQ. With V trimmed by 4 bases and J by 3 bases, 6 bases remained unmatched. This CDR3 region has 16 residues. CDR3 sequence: CASSPDRGFHTGELFF. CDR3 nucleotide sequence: TGCGCCAGCAGCCCGGACAGGGGGTTTCACACCGGGGAGCTGTTTTTT. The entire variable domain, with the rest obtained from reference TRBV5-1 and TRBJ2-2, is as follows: KAGVTQTPRYLIKTRGQQVTLSCSPISGHRSVSWYQQTPGQGLQFLFEYFSETQRNKGNFPGRFSGRQFSNSRSEMNVSTLELGDSALYLCASSPDRGFHTGELFFGEGSRLTVL.

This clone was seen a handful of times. In nucleotides, the CDR3 is TGCGCCAGCAGCTTGTATCAGGGGTCCACTGAAGCTTTCTTT. Amino acids: CASSLYQGSTEAFF. The genes are TRBV5-1 and TRBJ1-1, with D possibly being TRBD1 (6 bases). Germline V gene sequence: CDR1 SGHRS, CDR2 YFSETQ. The V and J ends lost 1 base and 4 bases respectively, with 11 bases between them. This CDR3 region has 14 residues.

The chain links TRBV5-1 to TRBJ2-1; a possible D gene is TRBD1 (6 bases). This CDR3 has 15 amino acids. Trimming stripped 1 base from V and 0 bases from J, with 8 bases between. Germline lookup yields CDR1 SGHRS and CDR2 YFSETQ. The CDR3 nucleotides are TGCGCCAGCAGCTTGTTAGGGGGCTCCTACAATGAGCAGTTCTTC. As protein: CASSLLGGSYNEQFF.